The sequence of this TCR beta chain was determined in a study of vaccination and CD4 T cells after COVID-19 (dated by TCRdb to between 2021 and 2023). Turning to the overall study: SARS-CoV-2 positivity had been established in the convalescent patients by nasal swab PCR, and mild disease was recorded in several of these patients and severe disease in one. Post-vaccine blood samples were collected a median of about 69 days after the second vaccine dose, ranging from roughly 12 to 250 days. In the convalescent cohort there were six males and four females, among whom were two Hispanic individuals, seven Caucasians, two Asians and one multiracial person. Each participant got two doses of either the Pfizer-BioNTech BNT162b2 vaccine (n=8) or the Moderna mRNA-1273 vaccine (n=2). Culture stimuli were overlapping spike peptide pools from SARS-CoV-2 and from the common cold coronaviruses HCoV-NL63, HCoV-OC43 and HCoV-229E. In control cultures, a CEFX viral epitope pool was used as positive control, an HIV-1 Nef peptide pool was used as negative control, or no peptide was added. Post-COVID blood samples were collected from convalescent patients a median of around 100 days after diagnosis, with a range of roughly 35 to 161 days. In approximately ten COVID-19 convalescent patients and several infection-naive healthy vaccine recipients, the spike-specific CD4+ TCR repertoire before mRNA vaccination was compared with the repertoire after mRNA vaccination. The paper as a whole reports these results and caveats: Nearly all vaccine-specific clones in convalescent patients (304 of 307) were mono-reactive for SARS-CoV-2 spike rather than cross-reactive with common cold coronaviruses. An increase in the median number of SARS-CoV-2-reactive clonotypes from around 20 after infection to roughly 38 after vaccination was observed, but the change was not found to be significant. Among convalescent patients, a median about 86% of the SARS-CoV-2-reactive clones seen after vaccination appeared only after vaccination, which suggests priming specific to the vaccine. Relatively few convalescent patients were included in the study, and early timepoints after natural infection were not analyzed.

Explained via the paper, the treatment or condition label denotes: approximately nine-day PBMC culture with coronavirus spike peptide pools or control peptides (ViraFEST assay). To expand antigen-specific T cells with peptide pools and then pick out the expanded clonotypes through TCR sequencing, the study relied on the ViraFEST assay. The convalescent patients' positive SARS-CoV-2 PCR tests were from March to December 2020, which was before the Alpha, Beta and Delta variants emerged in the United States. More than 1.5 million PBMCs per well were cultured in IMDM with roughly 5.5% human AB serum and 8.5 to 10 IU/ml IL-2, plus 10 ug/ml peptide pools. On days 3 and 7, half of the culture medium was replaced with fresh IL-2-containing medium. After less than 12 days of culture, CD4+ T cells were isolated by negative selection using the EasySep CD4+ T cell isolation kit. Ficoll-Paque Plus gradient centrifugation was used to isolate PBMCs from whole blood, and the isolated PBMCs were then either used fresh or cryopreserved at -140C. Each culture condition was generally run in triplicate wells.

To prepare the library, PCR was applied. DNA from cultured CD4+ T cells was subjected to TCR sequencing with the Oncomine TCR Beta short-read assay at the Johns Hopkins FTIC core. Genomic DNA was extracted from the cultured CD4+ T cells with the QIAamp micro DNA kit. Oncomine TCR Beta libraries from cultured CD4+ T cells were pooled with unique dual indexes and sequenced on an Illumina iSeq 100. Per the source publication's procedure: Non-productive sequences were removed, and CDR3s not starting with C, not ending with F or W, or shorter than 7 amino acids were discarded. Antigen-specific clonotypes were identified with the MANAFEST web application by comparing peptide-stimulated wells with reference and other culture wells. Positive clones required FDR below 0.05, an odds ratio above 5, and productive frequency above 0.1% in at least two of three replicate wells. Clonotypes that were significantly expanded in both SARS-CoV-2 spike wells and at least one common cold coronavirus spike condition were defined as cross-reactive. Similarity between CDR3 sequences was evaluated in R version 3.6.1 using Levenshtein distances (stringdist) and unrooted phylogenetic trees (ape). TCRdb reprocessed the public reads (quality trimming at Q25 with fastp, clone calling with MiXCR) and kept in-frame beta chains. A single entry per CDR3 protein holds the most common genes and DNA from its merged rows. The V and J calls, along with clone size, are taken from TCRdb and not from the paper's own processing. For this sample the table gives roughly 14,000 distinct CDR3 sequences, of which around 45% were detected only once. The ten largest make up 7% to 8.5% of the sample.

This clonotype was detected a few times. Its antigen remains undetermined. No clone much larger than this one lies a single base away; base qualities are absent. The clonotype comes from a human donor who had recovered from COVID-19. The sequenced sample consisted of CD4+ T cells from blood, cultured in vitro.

CDR3 loop: CASSLGYSGYTF. The DNA sequence follows: TGTGCCAGCAGCTTAGGTTACAGCGGCTACACCTTC. Rearrangement joined TRBV7-9 to TRBJ1-2; the D gene is not confidently resolved. CDR1 and CDR2, per the germline V gene (reference sequence), are SEHNR and FQNEAQ. At the junction V is shortened by 1 base and J by 8 bases, with 8 bases in between. The CDR3 runs 12 residues from the cysteine to the phenylalanine. Just the 36-base CDR3 DNA is kept, in frame starting at base 1.